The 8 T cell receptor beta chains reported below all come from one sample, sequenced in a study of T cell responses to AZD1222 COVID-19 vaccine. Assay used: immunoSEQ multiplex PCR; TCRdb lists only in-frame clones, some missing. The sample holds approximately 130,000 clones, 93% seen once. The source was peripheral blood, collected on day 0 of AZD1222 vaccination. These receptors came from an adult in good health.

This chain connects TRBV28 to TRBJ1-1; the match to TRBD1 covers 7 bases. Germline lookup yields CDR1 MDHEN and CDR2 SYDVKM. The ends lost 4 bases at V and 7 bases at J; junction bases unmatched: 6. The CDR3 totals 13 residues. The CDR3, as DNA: TGTGCCAGCAGTTCACAGGGGTATGTTGAAGCTTTCTTT. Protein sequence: CASSSQGYVEAFF.

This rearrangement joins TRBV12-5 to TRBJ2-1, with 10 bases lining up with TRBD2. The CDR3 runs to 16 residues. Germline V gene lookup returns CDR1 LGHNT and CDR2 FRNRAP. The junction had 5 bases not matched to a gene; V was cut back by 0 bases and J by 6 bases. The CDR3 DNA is TGTGCTAGTGGTTTGGTAGGGGCTAGCGGGGGCAATGAGCAGTTCTTC. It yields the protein CASGLVGASGGNEQFF.

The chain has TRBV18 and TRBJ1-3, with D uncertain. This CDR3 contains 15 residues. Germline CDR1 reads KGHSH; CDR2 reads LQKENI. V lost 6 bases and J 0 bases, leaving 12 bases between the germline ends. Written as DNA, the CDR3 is TGTGCCAGCTCCAAGAACATAGACTCTGGAAACACCATATATTTT. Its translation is CASSKNIDSGNTIYF.

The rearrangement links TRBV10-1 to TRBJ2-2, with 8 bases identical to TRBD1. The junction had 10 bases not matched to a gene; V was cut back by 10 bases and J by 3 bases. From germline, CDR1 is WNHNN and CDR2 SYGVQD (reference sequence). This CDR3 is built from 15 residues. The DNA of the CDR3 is TGCGCCATACGGAACCCGGGACAGGACACCGGGGAGCTGTTTTTT. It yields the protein CAIRNPGQDTGELFF.

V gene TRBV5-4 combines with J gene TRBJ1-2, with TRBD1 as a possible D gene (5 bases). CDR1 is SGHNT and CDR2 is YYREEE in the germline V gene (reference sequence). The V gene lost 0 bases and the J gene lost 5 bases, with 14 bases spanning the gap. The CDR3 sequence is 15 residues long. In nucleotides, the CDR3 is TGTGCCAGCAGCTTGGGGGGACTAGGCATTTATGGCTACACCTTC. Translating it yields CASSLGGLGIYGYTF.

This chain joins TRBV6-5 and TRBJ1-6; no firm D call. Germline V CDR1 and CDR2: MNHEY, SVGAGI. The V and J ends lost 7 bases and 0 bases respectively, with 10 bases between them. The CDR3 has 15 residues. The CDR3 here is CASNNQSSYNSPLHF. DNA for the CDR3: TGTGCCAGCAATAACCAAAGCTCCTATAATTCACCCCTCCACTTT.

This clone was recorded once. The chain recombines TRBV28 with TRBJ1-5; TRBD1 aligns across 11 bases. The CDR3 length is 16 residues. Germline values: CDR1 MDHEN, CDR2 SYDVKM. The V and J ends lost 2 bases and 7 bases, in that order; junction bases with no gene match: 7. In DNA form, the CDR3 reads TGTGCCAGCAGTTTACGGACAGGGGGCACGAAACAGCCCCAGCATTTT. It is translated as CASSLRTGGTKQPQHF.

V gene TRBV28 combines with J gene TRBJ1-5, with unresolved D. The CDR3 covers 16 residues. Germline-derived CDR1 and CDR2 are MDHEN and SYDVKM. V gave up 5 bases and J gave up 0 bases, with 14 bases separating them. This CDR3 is CASSPPLRRSNQPQHF. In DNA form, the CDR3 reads TGTGCCAGCAGTCCACCGTTAAGGCGTAGCAATCAGCCCCAGCATTTT.